The 12 T cell receptor beta chains presented below share a single source sample, sequenced in a study of T cell responses to AZD1222 COVID-19 vaccine. Clones were sequenced by immunoSEQ multiplex PCR, and TCRdb holds only the in-frame ones, with some missing. The sample gives 90,000 to 110,000 clones, 70% to 90% of which show up once; approximately 15% is in the top ten. The sample consisted of peripheral blood, taken on day 0 of AZD1222 vaccination. These TCRs come from an adult in good health.

This chain uses TRBV5-4 with TRBJ1-3; maybe TRBD1 (5 bases). There are 15 residues in the CDR3. Trimming took off 0 bases at V and 2 bases at J, with 9 bases between the two ends. CDR1 and CDR2 (germline): SGHNT, YYREEE (reference sequence). The CDR3 nucleotides are TGTGCCAGCAGCTTGGCAGGGAGTGCTGGAAACACCATATATTTT. Amino acid sequence: CASSLAGSAGNTIYF.

The rearrangement uses TRBV5-4 and TRBJ1-1; tentative D call: TRBD1 (5 bases). V lost 4 bases and J 3 bases, leaving 16 bases between the germline ends. This CDR3 contains 15 residues. Per germline, CDR1 SGHNT and CDR2 YYREEE (reference sequence). CDR3 loop: CASSGGTNRYTEAFF. In DNA form, the CDR3 reads TGTGCCAGCAGCGGGGGGACGAACCGGTACACTGAAGCTTTCTTT.

The V gene is TRBV19, the J gene TRBJ2-1; 7 bases map to TRBD2. Per the germline V gene, CDR1 is LNHDA and CDR2 is SQIVND (reference sequence). This CDR3 region has 11 residues. The junction had 4 bases not matched to a gene; V was cut back by 7 bases and J by 10 bases. CDR3 loop: CASNTGGEQFF. The CDR3 nucleotides read TGTGCCAGTAATACCGGGGGGGAGCAGTTCTTC.

The genes are TRBV13 and TRBJ1-1; no reliable D call. V gave up 0 bases and J gave up 1 base, with 6 bases separating them. The CDR3 has 14 amino acids. In germline, CDR1 is PRHDT, CDR2 FYEKMQ (reference sequence). Here the CDR3 reads CASSLGGGNTEAFF. The DNA for the CDR3 is TGTGCCAGCAGCTTAGGCGGAGGGAACACTGAAGCTTTCTTT.

The chain has TRBV4-3 and TRBJ2-1, with 9 positions matching TRBD2. The V gene end was trimmed by 1 base and the J gene end by 4 bases; junction bases not matched to a gene: 2. The CDR3 has 15 residues. In germline, CDR1 is LGHNA, CDR2 YSLEER. As DNA, the CDR3 is TGCGCCAGCAGCCAAGGACTAGCGGATTACAATGAGCAGTTCTTC. Protein sequence: CASSQGLADYNEQFF.

The chain links TRBV4-1 to TRBJ1-2; the D gene is possibly TRBD1 (5 bases). V shed 4 bases and J shed 0 bases, with 12 bases lying between them. This CDR3 contains 15 residues. CDR1 and CDR2 from the germline V gene are MGHRA and YSYEKL. The CDR3 DNA is TGCGCCAGCAGCCCAACCCCAGGGACTAACTATGGCTACACCTTC. Translated: CASSPTPGTNYGYTF.

This clone has just one count. V usage is TRBV4-2 and J usage is TRBJ1-4; 9 bases map to TRBD1. The CDR3 is 16 amino acids. CDR1 and CDR2 from the germline V gene are LGHNA and YNFKEQ. V was clipped by 3 bases and J by 7 bases; unmatched bases: 9. The CDR3 DNA follows: TGTGCCAGCAGCCATTCGCCACAGGGGGCGAGTGAAAAACTGTTTTTT. Residues: CASSHSPQGASEKLFF.

The chain uses TRBV6-5 and TRBJ2-1, with 7 bases that match TRBD2. CDR3 size: 15 residues. The germline gives CDR1 MNHEY, CDR2 SVGAGI. The V segment lost 2 bases and the J segment 6 bases; nucleotides outside the gene matches: 7. CDR3 region: CASSYRPAGLNEQFF. The CDR3 coding sequence is TGTGCCAGCAGTTACCGCCCAGCGGGACTCAATGAGCAGTTCTTC.

The chain employs TRBV5-1 and TRBJ1-1, with a possible D match to TRBD1 (5 bases). The CDR3 runs to 14 residues. From germline, CDR1 is SGHRS and CDR2 YFSETQ. V was cut by 0 bases and J by 0 bases, with 6 bases left in between. CDR3 loop: CASSLGGLNTEAFF. The CDR3 DNA reads as TGCGCCAGCAGCTTGGGGGGGTTGAACACTGAAGCTTTCTTT.

J is TRBJ1-6 and V is TRBV5-1; perhaps TRBD1 as D (5 bases). The CDR3 extends over 17 amino acids. The V end lost 3 bases, the J end lost 0 bases, and 13 bases lay between the germline ends. Germline CDR1 reads SGHRS; CDR2 reads YFSETQ. CDR3 nucleotides: TGCGCCAGCAGCTATGGGGACGGAAGCTCCTATAATTCACCCCTCCACTTT. This encodes CASSYGDGSSYNSPLHF.

The chain links TRBV7-2 to TRBJ2-7; 7 positions agree with TRBD1. The CDR3 is made up of 14 amino acids. The V and J ends lost 2 bases and 3 bases, in that order; junction bases with no gene match: 4. Germline V gives CDR1 SGHTA, CDR2 FQGNSA. CDR3 loop: CASSLRGQRYEQYF. The CDR3 region has the DNA TGTGCCAGCAGCTTACGGGGACAGCGCTACGAGCAGTACTTC.

This chain joins TRBV19 and TRBJ2-7; 7 nucleotides align to TRBD1. Germline CDR1 is LNHDA and CDR2 is SQIVND (reference sequence). The trim removed 5 bases at V and 6 bases at J, leaving 7 bases unmatched. The CDR3 is made up of 13 amino acids. CDR3 nucleotide sequence: TGTGCCAGTAGTTCCGACAGGGCGGGCGAGCAGTACTTC. It is translated as CASSSDRAGEQYF.